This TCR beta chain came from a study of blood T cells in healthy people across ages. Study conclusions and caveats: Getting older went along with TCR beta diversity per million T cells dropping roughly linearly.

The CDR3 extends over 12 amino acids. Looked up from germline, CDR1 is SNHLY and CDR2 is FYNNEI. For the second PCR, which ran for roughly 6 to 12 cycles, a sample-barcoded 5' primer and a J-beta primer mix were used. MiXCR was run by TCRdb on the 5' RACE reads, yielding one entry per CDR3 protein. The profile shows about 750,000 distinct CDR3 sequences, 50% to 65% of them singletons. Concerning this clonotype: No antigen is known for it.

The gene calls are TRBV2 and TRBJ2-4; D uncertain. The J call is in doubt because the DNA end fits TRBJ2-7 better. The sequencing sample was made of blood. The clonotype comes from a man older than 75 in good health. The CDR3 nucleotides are TGTGCCAGCAAGGGAATTATCTACGAGCAGTACTTC. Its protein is CASKGIIYEQYF.